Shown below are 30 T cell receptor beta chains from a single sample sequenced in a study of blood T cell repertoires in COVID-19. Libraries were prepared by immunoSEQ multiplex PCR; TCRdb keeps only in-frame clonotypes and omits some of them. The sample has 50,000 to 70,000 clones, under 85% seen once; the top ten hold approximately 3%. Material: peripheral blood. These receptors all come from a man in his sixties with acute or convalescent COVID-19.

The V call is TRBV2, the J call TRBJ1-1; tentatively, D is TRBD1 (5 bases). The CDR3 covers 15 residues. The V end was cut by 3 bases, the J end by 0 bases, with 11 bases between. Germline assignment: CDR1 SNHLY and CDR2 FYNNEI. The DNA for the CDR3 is TGTGCCAGCAGTGATACGACAGCTATGAACACTGAAGCTTTCTTT. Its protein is CASSDTTAMNTEAFF. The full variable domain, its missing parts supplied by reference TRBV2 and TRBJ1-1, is EPEVTQTPSHQVTQMGQEVILRCVPISNHLYFYWYRQILGQKVEFLVSFYNNEISEKSEIFDDQFSVERPDGSNFTLKIRSTKLEDSAMYFCASSDTTAMNTEAFFGQGTRLTVV.

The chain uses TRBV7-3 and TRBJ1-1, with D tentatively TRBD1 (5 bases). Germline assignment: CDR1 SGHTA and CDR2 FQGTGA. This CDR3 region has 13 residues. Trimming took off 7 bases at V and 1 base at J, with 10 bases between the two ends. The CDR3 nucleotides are TGTGCCAGCATCCAAAGGGGGAACACTGAAGCTTTCTTT. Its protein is CASIQRGNTEAFF.

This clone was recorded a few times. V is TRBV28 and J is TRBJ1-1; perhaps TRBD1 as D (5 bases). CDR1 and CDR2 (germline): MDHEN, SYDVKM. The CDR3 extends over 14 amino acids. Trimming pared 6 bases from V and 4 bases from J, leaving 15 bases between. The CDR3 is CASSEVRVGTEAFF. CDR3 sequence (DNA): TGTGCCAGCAGCGAAGTCAGGGTAGGCACTGAAGCTTTCTTT.

The CDR3 DNA sequence: TGCGCCAGCAGCTTGGGACTAGCGGGGCCCTACGAGCAGTACTTC. Protein sequence: CASSLGLAGPYEQYF. The rearrangement joins TRBV5-1 to TRBJ2-7; TRBD2 aligns across 11 bases. Per germline, CDR1 SGHRS and CDR2 YFSETQ. CDR3 length equals 15 residues. J gave up 2 bases and V 0 bases, and 1 base lay outside the gene matches.

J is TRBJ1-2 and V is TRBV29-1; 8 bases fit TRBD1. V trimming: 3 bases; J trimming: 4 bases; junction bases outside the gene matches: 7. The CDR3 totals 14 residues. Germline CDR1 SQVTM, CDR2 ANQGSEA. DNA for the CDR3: TGCAGCGTTGAGAGTGGACAGGGTGTCTATGGCTACACCTTC. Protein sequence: CSVESGQGVYGYTF.

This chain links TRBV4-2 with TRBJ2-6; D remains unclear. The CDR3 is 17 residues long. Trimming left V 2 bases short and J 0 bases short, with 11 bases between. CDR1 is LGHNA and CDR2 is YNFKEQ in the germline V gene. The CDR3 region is CASSQTGSTSGANVLTF. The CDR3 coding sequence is TGTGCCAGCAGCCAAACGGGTTCCACCTCTGGGGCCAACGTCCTGACTTTC.

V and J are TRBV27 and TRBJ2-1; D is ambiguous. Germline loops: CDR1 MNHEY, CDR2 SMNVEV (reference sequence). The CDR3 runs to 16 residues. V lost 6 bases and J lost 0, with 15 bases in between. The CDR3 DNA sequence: TGTGCCAGCAGGAACAGTCCCTTCCTCTCCTACAATGAGCAGTTCTTC. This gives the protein CASRNSPFLSYNEQFF.

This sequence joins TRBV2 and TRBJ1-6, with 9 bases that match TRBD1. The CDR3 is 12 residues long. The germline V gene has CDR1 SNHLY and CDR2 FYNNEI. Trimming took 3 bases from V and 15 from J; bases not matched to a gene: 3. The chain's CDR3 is CASSDRDRVLHF. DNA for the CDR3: TGTGCCAGCAGTGACCGGGACAGGGTCCTCCACTTT.

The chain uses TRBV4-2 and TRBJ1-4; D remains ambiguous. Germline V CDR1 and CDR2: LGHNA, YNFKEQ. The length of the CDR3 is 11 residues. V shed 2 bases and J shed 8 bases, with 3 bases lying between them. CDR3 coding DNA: TGTGCCAGCAGCCAACTCGAAAAACTGTTTTTT. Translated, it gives CASSQLEKLFF.

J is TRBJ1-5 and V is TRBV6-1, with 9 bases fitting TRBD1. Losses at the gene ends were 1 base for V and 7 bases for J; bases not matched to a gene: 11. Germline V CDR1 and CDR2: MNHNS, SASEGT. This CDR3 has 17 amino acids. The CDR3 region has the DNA TGTGCCAGCAGTGAAGGCCCGGGACAGGGATTTTGGCAGCCCCAGCATTTT. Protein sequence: CASSEGPGQGFWQPQHF.

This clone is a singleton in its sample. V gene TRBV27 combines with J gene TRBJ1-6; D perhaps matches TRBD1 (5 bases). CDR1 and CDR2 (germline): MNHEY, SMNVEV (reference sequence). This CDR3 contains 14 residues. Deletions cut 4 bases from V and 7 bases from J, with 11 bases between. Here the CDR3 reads CASSYGKGNSPLHF. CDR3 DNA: TGTGCCAGCAGTTATGGGAAGGGGAATTCACCCCTCCACTTT.

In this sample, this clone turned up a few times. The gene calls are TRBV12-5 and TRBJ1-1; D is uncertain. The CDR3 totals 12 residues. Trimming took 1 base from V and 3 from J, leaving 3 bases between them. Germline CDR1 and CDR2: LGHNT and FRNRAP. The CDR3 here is CASGLEHTEAFF. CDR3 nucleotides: TGTGCTAGTGGTTTGGAGCACACTGAAGCTTTCTTT. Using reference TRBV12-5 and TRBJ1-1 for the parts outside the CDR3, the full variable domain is DARVTQTPRHKVTEMGQEVTMRCQPILGHNTVFWYRQTMMQGLELLAYFRNRAPLDDSGMPKDRFSAEMPDATLATLKIQPSEPRDSAVYFCASGLEHTEAFFGQGTRLTVV.

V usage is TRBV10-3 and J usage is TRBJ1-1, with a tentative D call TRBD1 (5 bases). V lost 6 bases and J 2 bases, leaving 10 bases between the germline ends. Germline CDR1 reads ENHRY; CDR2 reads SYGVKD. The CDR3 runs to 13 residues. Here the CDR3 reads CAISREGNTEAFF. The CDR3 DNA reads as TGTGCCATCAGCAGGGAGGGCAACACTGAAGCTTTCTTT.

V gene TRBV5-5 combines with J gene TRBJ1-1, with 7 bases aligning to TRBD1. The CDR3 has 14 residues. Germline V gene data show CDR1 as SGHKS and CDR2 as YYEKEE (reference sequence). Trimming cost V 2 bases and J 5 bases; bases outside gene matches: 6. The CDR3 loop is CASSFVAGGTEAFF. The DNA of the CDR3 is TGTGCCAGCAGCTTTGTCGCAGGGGGGACTGAAGCTTTCTTT. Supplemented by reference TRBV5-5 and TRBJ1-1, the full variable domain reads DAGVTQSPTHLIKTRGQQVTLRCSPISGHKSVSWYQQVLGQGPQFIFQYYEKEERGRGNFPDRFSARQFPNYSSELNVNALLLGDSALYLCASSFVAGGTEAFFGQGTRLTVV.

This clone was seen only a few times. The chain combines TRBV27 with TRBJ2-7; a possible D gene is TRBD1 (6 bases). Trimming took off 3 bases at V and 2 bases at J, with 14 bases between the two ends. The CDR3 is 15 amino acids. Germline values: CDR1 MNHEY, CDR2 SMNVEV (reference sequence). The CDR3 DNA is TGTGCCAGCAGTTTTGGCAGGGGTCTCCCCTACGAGCAGTACTTC. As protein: CASSFGRGLPYEQYF.

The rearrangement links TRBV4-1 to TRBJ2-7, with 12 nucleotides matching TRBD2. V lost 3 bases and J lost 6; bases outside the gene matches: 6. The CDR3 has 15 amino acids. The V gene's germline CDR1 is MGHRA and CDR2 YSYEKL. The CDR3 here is CASSHATSGGSEQYF. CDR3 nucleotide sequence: TGCGCCAGCAGCCATGCGACTAGCGGGGGAAGCGAGCAGTACTTC.

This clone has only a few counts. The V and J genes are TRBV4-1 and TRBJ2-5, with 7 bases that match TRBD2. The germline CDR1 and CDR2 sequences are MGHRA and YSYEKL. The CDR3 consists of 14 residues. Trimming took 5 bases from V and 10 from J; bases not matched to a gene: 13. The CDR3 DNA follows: TGCGCCAGCAGCGCTGCTGGGGAGGGGCCCGACCAGTACTTC. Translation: CASSAAGEGPDQYF.

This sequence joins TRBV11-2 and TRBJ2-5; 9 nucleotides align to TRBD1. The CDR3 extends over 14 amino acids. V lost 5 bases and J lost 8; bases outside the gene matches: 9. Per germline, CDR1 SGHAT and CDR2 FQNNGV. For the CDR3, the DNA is TGTGCCAGCAGCACCCCGGGACAGGGCGGCACCCAGTACTTC. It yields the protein CASSTPGQGGTQYF.

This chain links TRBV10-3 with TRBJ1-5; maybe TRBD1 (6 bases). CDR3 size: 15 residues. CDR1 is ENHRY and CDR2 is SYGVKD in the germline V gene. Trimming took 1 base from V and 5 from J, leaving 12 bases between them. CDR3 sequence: CAISELGGADQPQHF. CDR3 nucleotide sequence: TGTGCCATCAGTGAGTTAGGGGGGGCGGATCAGCCCCAGCATTTT.

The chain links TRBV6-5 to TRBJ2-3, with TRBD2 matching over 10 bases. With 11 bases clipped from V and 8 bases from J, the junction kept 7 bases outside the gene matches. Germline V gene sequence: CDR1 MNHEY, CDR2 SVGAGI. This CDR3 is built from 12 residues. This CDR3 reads CAASGGPSTQYF. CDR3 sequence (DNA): TGTGCCGCTAGCGGGGGACCAAGTACGCAGTATTTT.

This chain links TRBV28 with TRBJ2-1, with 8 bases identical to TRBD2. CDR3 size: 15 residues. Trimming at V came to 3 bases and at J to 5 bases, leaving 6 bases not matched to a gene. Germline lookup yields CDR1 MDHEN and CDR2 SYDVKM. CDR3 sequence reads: CASSFITSGNNEQFF. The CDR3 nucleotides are TGTGCCAGCAGTTTTATCACTAGCGGAAACAATGAGCAGTTCTTC.

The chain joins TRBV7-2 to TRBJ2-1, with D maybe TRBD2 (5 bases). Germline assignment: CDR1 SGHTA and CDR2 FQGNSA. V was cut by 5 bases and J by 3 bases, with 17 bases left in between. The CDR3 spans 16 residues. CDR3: CASSPSRGLLYNEQFF. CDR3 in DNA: TGTGCCAGCAGCCCCAGCCGGGGTCTCCTCTACAATGAGCAGTTCTTC.

The CDR3 here is CASSLKLNTEAFF. The CDR3, as DNA: TGTGCCAGCAGTTTGAAGCTGAACACTGAAGCTTTCTTT. The V gene is TRBV12-3 or TRBV12-4, the J gene TRBJ1-1; D not certain. V lost 3 bases to trimming and J lost 0 bases, with 5 bases between them. The CDR3 is made up of 13 amino acids.

CDR3 in amino acids: CAISSSNQPQHF. The CDR3 DNA is TGTGCCATCAGCTCCAGCAATCAGCCCCAGCATTTT. The V and J genes are TRBV10-3 and TRBJ1-5; unclear D gene. The CDR3 contains 12 residues. The V end was cut by 6 bases, the J end by 1 base, with 4 bases between. Germline V gives CDR1 ENHRY, CDR2 SYGVKD.

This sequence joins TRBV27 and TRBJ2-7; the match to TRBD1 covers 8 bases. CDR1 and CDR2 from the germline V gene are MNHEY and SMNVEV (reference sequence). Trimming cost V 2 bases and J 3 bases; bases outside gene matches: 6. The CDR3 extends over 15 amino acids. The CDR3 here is CASSLKGQVFYEQYF. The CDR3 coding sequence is TGTGCCAGCAGTTTAAAGGGACAGGTATTCTACGAGCAGTACTTC.

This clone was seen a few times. CDR3 loop: CASSLEDSSEAFF. The CDR3 bases are TGTGCCAGCAGCTTAGAGGACAGCTCTGAAGCTTTCTTT. J is TRBJ1-1 and V is TRBV7-9; TRBD1 might be the D (6 bases). CDR1 is SEHNR and CDR2 is FQNEAQ in the germline V gene (reference sequence). This CDR3 is built from 13 residues. V lost 1 base and J 6 bases, leaving 9 bases between the germline ends.

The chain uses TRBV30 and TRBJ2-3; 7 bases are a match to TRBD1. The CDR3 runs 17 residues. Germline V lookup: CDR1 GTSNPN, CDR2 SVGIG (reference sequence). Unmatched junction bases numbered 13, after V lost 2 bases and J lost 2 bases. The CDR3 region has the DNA TGTGCCTGGAGTACTCCGGGACAGAACTTTCTCACAGATACGCAGTATTTT. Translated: CAWSTPGQNFLTDTQYF.

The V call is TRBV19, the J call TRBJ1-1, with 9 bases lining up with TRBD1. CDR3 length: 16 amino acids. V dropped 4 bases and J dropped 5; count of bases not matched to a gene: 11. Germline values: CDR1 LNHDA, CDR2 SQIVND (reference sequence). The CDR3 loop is CASSKRTGVVRTEAFF. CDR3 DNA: TGTGCCAGTAGTAAGAGGACAGGGGTTGTGAGGACTGAAGCTTTCTTT. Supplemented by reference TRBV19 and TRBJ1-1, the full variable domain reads DGGITQSPKYLFRKEGQNVTLSCEQNLNHDAMYWYRQDPGQGLRLIYYSQIVNDFQKGDIAEGYSVSREKKESFPLTVTSAQKNPTAFYLCASSKRTGVVRTEAFFGQGTRLTVV.

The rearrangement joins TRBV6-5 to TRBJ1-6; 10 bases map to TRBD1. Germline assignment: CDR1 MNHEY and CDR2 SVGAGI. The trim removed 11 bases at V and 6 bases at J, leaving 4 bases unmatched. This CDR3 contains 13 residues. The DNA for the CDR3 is TGTGCCTCCGGGGACAGGGGTAATTCACCCCTCCACTTT. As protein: CASGDRGNSPLHF.

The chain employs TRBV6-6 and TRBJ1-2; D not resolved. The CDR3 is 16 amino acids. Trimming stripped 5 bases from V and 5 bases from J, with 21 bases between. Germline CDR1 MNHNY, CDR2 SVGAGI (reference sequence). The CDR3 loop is CASSTPQRVLDYGYTF. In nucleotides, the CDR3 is TGTGCCAGCAGTACCCCCCAGCGCGTTCTGGATTATGGCTACACCTTC.